The 22 T cell receptor beta chains below come from one sample, sequenced in a study of graft-versus-host responses after intestinal transplantation. The starting material, graft tissue, was processed to release intraepithelial and lamina propria lymphocytes. TCRdb's table, derived via immunoSEQ multiplex PCR, lists solely in-frame clones and lacks some. The repertoire consists of 13,000 to 15,000 clones, with 74% occurring once and the leading ten covering 7.2%. Sequencing was performed on ileum tissue, taken 16 days after intestinal transplant. Receptors were obtained from a human patient who received an intestinal transplant, so some T cells may come from the graft donor.

The rearrangement joins TRBV5-6 to TRBJ1-3; tentative D call: TRBD1 (6 bases). The CDR3 extends over 18 amino acids. CDR1 is SGHDT, CDR2 YYEEEE, per germline. Trimming removed 3 bases at V and 0 bases at J, with 19 bases between. DNA for the CDR3: TGTGCCAGCAGCTGGTGGGGGCACTTCGCAGTCTCTGGAAACACCATATATTTT. Its translation is CASSWWGHFAVSGNTIYF.

The V gene is TRBV5-1, the J gene TRBJ2-3, with D possibly TRBD2 on 6 matching bases. This CDR3 spans 15 amino acids. Trimming took 0 bases from V and 1 from J, leaving 9 bases between them. The V gene's germline CDR1 is SGHRS and CDR2 YFSETQ. The CDR3 DNA reads as TGCGCCAGCAGCTTGGTGGCTAGCGGCACAGATACGCAGTATTTT. Its protein is CASSLVASGTDTQYF.

This chain uses TRBV28 with TRBJ1-1; D may be TRBD1 (6 bases). CDR3 size: 15 residues. Germline CDR1 MDHEN, CDR2 SYDVKM. The V and J ends lost 3 bases and 1 base respectively, with 12 bases between them. This CDR3 reads CASSFFGGPNTEAFF. CDR3 DNA: TGTGCCAGCAGTTTTTTTGGGGGCCCGAACACTGAAGCTTTCTTT.

The V and J genes are TRBV4-2 and TRBJ2-1; D is undetermined. CDR3 length: 15 amino acids. V gave up 1 base and J gave up 4 bases, with 11 bases separating them. Germline CDR1 LGHNA, CDR2 YNFKEQ. CDR3 nucleotides: TGTGCCAGCAGCCAAGTTCGAGACTTATACAATGAGCAGTTCTTC. This encodes CASSQVRDLYNEQFF.

This chain joins TRBV6-1 and TRBJ2-1; D remains ambiguous. V gave up 3 bases and J gave up 2 bases, with 14 bases separating them. The CDR3 extends over 16 amino acids. In germline, CDR1 is MNHNS, CDR2 SASEGT. CDR3 residues: CASSDRLVLTYNEQFF. The CDR3 coding sequence is TGTGCCAGCAGTGACCGTCTAGTTCTTACCTACAATGAGCAGTTCTTC.

The V call is TRBV28, the J call TRBJ1-4; 9 bases line up with TRBD1. CDR1 MDHEN and CDR2 SYDVKM come from the germline V gene. The CDR3 runs 13 residues. Trimming at V came to 5 bases and at J to 11 bases, leaving 6 bases not matched to a gene. The CDR3 DNA reads TGTGCCAGCAGTGGGAGACAGGGGGGGAAACTGTTTTTT. As protein: CASSGRQGGKLFF.

J is TRBJ1-2 and V is TRBV5-5; D gene ambiguous. The V end was cut by 0 bases, the J end by 5 bases, with 17 bases between. Germline values: CDR1 SGHKS, CDR2 YYEKEE (reference sequence). CDR3 length: 16 amino acids. CDR3 nucleotides: TGTGCCAGCAGCTTGGCCCCGGAGTGGGTAGGATATGGCTACACCTTC. This sequence encodes CASSLAPEWVGYGYTF.

The rearrangement joins TRBV12-5 to TRBJ1-4; TRBD1 agrees at 9 bases. Germline loops: CDR1 LGHNT, CDR2 FRNRAP. The CDR3 runs 16 residues. Trimming removed 2 bases from V and 8 bases from J; junction bases left unmatched: 9. In DNA form, the CDR3 reads TGTGCTAGTGGTTTGTCCCCCGGGACAGGGCCCGAAAAACTGTTTTTT. Its translation is CASGLSPGTGPEKLFF.

This rearrangement joins TRBV9 to TRBJ2-2; maybe TRBD2 (6 bases). The CDR3 covers 13 residues. Trimming removed 0 bases at V and 6 bases at J, with 6 bases between. CDR1 SGDLS and CDR2 YYNGEE come from the germline V gene. CDR3 amino acids: CASSVVAAGELFF. The CDR3 region has the DNA TGTGCCAGCAGCGTAGTAGCGGCCGGGGAGCTGTTTTTT. Supplemented by reference TRBV9 and TRBJ2-2, the full variable domain reads DSGVTQTPKHLITATGQRVTLRCSPRSGDLSVYWYQQSLDQGLQFLIQYYNGEERAKGNILERFSAQQFPDLHSELNLSSLELGDSALYFCASSVVAAGELFFGEGSRLTVL.

The rearrangement joins TRBV7-9 to TRBJ2-7, with D possibly being TRBD2 (7 bases). The germline V and J ends were trimmed by 4 bases and 3 bases, with 19 bases remaining between them. Germline V gene lookup returns CDR1 SEHNR and CDR2 FQNEAQ (reference sequence). The length of the CDR3 is 16 residues. CDR3 in DNA: TGTGCCAGCAGCTCCCTAAGAGGGGGGGGAAACTACGAGCAGTACTTC. Its protein is CASSSLRGGGNYEQYF. Supplemented by reference TRBV7-9 and TRBJ2-7, the full variable domain reads DTGVSQNPRHKITKRGQNVTFRCDPISEHNRLYWYRQTLGQGPEFLTYFQNEAQLEKSRLLSDRFSAERPKGSFSTLEIQRTEQGDSAMYLCASSSLRGGGNYEQYFGPGTRLTVT.

This clone was counted a few times. The CDR3 sequence: CASSVSRDSRNELFF. The CDR3 bases are TGTGCCAGCAGCGTTAGCCGGGACTCTCGAAACGAACTGTTTTTT. J is TRBJ1-4 and V is TRBV9; D is possibly TRBD1 (5 bases). The V gene's germline CDR1 is SGDLS and CDR2 YYNGEE. This CDR3 has 15 residues. Trimming took off 2 bases at V and 12 bases at J, with 20 bases between the two ends.

This clone has just one count. The chain recombines TRBV18 with TRBJ2-5; D perhaps matches TRBD1 (5 bases). CDR1 is KGHSH and CDR2 is LQKENI in the germline V gene. The CDR3 spans 17 residues. Between the trimmed V and J ends, which lost 3 bases and 5 bases, there was a span of 22 bases. For the CDR3, the DNA is TGTGCCAGCTCACCGTGGCCTCCGGCTACAGGATGGGAGACCCAGTACTTC. It encodes CASSPWPPATGWETQYF. The complete variable domain, with remaining parts taken from reference TRBV18 and TRBJ2-5, reads NAGVMQNPRHLVRRRGQEARLRCSPMKGHSHVYWYRQLPEEGLKFMVYLQKENIIDESGMPKERFSAEFPKEGPSILRIQQVVRGDSAAYFCASSPWPPATGWETQYFGPGTRLLVL.

The rearrangement joins TRBV9 to TRBJ2-3; 8 bases line up with TRBD2. Germline V CDR1 and CDR2: SGDLS, YYNGEE. Germline trimming cut 4 bases from V and 2 bases from J; bases unmatched to any gene: 9. The CDR3 extends over 16 amino acids. CDR3 sequence (DNA): TGTGCCAGCAGCCATAGAGCGGGGGACTCCACAGATACGCAGTATTTT. Protein product: CASSHRAGDSTDTQYF.

The genes are TRBV6-5 and TRBJ2-7; no reliable D call. Per the germline V gene, CDR1 is MNHEY and CDR2 is SVGAGI. Trimming took off 0 bases at V and 2 bases at J, with 11 bases between the two ends. The CDR3 spans 15 residues. The CDR3 nucleotides are TGTGCCAGCAGTTACTCGCCCAGCGAAACCTACGAGCAGTACTTC. Translated, it gives CASSYSPSETYEQYF.

The V call is TRBV7-9, the J call TRBJ1-1, with 9 positions matching TRBD1. The CDR3 totals 13 residues. Germline assignment: CDR1 SEHNR and CDR2 FQNEAQ (reference sequence). V shed 1 base and J 6 bases; nucleotides not matched to a gene: 0. The CDR3: CASSLGQGAEAFF. DNA of the CDR3: TGTGCCAGCAGCTTAGGACAGGGGGCTGAAGCTTTCTTT. The full variable domain, its missing parts supplied by reference TRBV7-9 and TRBJ1-1, is DTGVSQNPRHKITKRGQNVTFRCDPISEHNRLYWYRQTLGQGPEFLTYFQNEAQLEKSRLLSDRFSAERPKGSFSTLEIQRTEQGDSAMYLCASSLGQGAEAFFGQGTRLTVV.

The sample holds one count of this clone. The genes are TRBV28 and TRBJ2-7; 7 nucleotides agree with TRBD1. This CDR3 has 14 amino acids. CDR1 and CDR2 from the germline V gene are MDHEN and SYDVKM. The V segment lost 3 bases and the J segment 1 base; nucleotides outside the gene matches: 3. The CDR3 protein is CASSFGRGSYEQYF. For the CDR3, the DNA is TGTGCCAGCAGTTTTGGCAGGGGGTCCTACGAGCAGTACTTC.

This clone has a single count. This chain uses TRBV7-9 with TRBJ2-5, with 7 positions matching TRBD1. Germline V gives CDR1 SEHNR, CDR2 FQNEAQ (reference sequence). V trimming: 2 bases; J trimming: 4 bases; junction bases outside the gene matches: 1. The CDR3 covers 13 residues. CDR3 sequence (DNA): TGTGCCAGCAGCTTACAGGGGGTAGAGACCCAGTACTTC. This encodes CASSLQGVETQYF.

In its sample, this clone was seen once. The chain has TRBV19 and TRBJ2-7; 11 nucleotides line up with TRBD1. Unmatched junction bases numbered 7, after V lost 8 bases and J lost 4 bases. This CDR3 has 14 residues. The germline gives CDR1 LNHDA, CDR2 SQIVND (reference sequence). The CDR3: CASGWTGGVYEQYF. In DNA, the CDR3 is TGTGCCAGTGGATGGACAGGGGGCGTTTACGAGCAGTACTTC.

The V and J genes are TRBV6-6 and TRBJ1-1, with TRBD1 identical over 10 bases. This CDR3 is 15 amino acids long. The junction had 15 bases not matched to a gene; V was cut back by 6 bases and J by 11 bases. CDR1 MNHNY and CDR2 SVGAGI come from the germline V gene (reference sequence). The CDR3 bases are TGTGCCAGCAGAGATCCGGGACAGGGGTCTCGACAGGCTTTCTTT. Its protein product is CASRDPGQGSRQAFF.

The V gene is TRBV29-1, the J gene TRBJ1-1; weak D call: TRBD1 (5 bases). The V and J ends lost 3 bases and 7 bases respectively, with 15 bases between them. The CDR3 length is 13 residues. Per the germline V gene, CDR1 is SQVTM and CDR2 is ANQGSEA. CDR3 sequence: CSVDPGTGFEAFF. The CDR3 DNA reads TGCAGCGTTGACCCGGGCACAGGATTTGAAGCTTTCTTT.

The CDR3 region is CASSHVTSYEQYF. CDR3 DNA: TGCGCCAGCAGCCATGTGACTAGTTACGAGCAGTACTTC. The J gene is TRBJ2-7, the V gene TRBV4-1, with D possibly TRBD2 on 6 matching bases. Deletions cut 3 bases from V and 4 bases from J, with 10 bases between. The CDR3 has 13 residues. CDR1 MGHRA and CDR2 YSYEKL come from the germline V gene.

The gene calls are TRBV6-4 and TRBJ2-5; 9 positions agree with TRBD2. Trimming at V came to 8 bases and at J to 5 bases, leaving 12 bases not matched to a gene. In germline, CDR1 is MRHNA, CDR2 SNTAGT. The CDR3 runs to 15 residues. CDR3: CASGNPSGIGETQYF. The CDR3 bases are TGTGCCAGCGGTAATCCTAGCGGGATCGGGGAGACCCAGTACTTC.